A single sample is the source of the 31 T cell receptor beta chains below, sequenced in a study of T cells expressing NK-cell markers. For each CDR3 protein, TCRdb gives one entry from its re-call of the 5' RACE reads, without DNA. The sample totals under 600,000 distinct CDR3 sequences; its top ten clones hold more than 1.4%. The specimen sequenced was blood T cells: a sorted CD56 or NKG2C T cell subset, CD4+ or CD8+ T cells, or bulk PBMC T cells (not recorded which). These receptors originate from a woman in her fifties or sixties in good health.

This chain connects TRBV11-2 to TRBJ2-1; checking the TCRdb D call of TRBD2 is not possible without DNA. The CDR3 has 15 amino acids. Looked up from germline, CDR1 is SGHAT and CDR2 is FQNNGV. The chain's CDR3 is CASSSRLAIYNEQFF.

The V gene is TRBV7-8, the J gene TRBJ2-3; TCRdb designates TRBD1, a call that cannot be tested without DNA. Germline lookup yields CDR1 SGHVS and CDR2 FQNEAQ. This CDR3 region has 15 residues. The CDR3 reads CASSRDSQRVDTQYF.

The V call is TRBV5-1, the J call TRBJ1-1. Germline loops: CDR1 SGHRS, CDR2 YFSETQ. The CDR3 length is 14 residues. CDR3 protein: CASSWDSRRTEAFF.

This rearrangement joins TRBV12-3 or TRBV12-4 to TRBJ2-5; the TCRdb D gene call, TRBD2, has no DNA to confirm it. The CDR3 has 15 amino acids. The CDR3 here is CASSLAKGSHATQYF.

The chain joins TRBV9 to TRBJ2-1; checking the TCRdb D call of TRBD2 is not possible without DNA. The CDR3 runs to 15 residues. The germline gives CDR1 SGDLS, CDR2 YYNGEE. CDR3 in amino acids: CASSVGSGRSGEQFF.

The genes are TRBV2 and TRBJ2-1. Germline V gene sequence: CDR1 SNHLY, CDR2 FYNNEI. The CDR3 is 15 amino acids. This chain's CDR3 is CASSDVRGLFNEQFF.

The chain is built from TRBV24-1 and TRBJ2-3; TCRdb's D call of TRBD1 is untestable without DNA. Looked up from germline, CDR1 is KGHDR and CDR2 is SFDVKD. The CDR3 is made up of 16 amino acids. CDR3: CATSAVGQGPEDTQYF.

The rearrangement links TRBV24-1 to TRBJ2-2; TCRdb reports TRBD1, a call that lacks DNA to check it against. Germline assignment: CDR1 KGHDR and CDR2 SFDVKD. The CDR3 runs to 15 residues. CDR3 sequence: CATSDRRPGTGELFF.

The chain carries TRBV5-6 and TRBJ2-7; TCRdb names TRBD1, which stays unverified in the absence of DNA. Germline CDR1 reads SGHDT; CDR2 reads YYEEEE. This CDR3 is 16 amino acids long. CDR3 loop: CASSILKGTGAYEQYF.

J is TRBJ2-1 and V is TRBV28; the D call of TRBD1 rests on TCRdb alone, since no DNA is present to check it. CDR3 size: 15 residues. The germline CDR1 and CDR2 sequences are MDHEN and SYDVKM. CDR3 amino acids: CASIGGDRGLNEQFF.

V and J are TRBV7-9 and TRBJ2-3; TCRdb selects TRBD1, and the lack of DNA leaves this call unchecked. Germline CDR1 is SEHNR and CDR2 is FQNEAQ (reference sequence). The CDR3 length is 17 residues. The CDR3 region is CASSVGQGGISTDTQYF.

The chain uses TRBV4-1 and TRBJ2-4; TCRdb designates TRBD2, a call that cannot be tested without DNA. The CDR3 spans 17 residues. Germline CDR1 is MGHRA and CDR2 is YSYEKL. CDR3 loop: CASSPPGLAVAKNIQYF.

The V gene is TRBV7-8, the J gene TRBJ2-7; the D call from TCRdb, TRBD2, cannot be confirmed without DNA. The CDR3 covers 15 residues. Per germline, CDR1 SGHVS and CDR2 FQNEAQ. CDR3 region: CASSPSSVSSYEQYF.

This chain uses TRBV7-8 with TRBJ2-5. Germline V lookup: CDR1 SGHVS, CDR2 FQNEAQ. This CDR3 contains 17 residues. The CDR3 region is CASSLANMRGYQETQYF.

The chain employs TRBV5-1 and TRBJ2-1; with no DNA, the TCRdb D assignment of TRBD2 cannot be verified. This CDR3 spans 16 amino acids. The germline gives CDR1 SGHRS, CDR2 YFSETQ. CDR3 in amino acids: CASSPRLKSSYNEQFF.

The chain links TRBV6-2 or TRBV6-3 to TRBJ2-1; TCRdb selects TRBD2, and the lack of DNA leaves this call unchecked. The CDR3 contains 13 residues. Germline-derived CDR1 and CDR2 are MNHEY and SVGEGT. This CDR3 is CASSQSGRGEQFF.

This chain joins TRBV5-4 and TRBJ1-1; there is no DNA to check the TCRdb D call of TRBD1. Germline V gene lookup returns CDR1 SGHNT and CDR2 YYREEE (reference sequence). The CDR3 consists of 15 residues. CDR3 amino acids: CASSREGAKATEAFF.

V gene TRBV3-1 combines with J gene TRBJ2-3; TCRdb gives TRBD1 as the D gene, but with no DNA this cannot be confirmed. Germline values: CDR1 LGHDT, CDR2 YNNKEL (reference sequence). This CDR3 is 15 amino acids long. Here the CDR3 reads CASSQGQGGSDTQYF.

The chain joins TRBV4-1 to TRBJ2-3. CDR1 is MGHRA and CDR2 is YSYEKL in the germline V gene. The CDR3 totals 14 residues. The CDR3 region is CASSQVLATDTQYF.

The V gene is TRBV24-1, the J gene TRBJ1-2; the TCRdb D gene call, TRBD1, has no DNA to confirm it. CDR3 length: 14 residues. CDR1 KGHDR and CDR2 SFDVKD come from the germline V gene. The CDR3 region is CATSGQGYAYGYTF.

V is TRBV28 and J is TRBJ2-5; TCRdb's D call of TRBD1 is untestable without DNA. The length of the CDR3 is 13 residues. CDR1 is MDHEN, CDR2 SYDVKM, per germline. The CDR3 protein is CASNVGRDETQYF.

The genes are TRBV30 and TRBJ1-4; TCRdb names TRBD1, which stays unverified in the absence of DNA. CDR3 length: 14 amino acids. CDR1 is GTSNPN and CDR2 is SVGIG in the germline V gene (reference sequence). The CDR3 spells CAWSGRGINEKLFF.

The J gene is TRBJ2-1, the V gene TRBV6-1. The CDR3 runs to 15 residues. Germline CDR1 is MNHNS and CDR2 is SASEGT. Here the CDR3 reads CASSEGLQTYNEQFF.

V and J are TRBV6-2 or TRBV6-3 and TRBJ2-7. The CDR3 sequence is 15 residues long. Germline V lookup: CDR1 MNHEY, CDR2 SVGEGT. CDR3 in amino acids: CASSWGRPIGYEQYF.

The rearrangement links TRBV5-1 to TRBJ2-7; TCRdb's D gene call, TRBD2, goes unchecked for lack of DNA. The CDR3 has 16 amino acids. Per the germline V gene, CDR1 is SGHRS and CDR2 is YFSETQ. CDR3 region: CASSNPSGRGAYEQYF.

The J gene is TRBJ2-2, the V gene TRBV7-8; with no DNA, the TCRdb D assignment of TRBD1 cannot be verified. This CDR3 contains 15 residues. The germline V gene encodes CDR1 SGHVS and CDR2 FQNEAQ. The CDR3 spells CASRVAPSGPGELFF.

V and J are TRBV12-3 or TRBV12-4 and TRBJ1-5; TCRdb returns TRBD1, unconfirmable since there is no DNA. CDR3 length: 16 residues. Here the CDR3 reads CASSPGGAYHNQPQHF.

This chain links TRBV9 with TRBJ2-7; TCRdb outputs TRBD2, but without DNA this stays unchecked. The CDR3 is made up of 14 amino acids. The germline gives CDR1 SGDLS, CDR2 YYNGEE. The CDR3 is CASSAGLAAREQYF.

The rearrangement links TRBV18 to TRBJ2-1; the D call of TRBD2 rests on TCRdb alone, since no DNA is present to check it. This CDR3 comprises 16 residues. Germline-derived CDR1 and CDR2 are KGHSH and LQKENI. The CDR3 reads CASSSEGLSSYNEQFF.

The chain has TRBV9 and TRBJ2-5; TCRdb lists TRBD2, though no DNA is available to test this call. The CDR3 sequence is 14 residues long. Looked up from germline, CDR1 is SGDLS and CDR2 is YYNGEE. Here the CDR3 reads CASSATGTRETQYF.

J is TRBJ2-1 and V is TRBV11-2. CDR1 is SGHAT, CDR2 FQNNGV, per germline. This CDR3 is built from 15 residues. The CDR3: CASSQSAGSYNEQFF.